Presented here are 21 T cell receptor beta chains from one specimen sequenced in a study of blood T cell repertoires in COVID-19 (dated by TCRdb to the early 2020s). The receptor library was made with the immunoSEQ multiplex PCR assay. This is the immuneACCESS table as TCRdb keeps it, with only in-frame sequences that have V and J called. A part of the clones is gone; compared with another copy, unresolved V genes explain less than half, and the rest is unexplained. The sample profile shows about 150,000 clones; roughly 84% of them were found once. The ten largest clones take up 13% to 15% of the sample. The sequenced sample consisted of peripheral blood. Receptors were obtained from a man younger than 30 with active or convalescent COVID-19.

This chain joins TRBV13 and TRBJ2-5, with D possibly TRBD2 on 5 matching bases. The CDR3 is 14 amino acids. With 2 bases removed from V and 5 bases from J, the gap between germline ends came to 12 bases. Germline V lookup: CDR1 PRHDT, CDR2 FYEKMQ (reference sequence). CDR3 in DNA: TGTGCCAGCAGCTTAAAACTAGTGGGGGAGACCCAGTACTTC. This sequence encodes CASSLKLVGETQYF. The full variable domain, rest sourced from reference TRBV13 and TRBJ2-5, is AAGVIQSPRHLIKEKRETATLKCYPIPRHDTVYWYQQGPGQDPQFLISFYEKMQSDKGSIPDRFSAQQFSDYHSELNMSSLELGDSALYFCASSLKLVGETQYFGPGTRLLVL.

The rearrangement joins TRBV10-1 to TRBJ1-1, with a tentative D call TRBD1 (5 bases). The V end was cut by 5 bases, the J end by 1 base, with 14 bases between. CDR3 length: 15 residues. The V gene's germline CDR1 is WNHNN and CDR2 SYGVQD (reference sequence). The CDR3 nucleotides read TGCGCCAGCAGTACCGACAGAAGCCCGAACACTGAAGCTTTCTTT. This sequence encodes CASSTDRSPNTEAFF.

The chain is built from TRBV6-4 and TRBJ2-1; 10 bases align to TRBD2. With V trimmed by 4 bases and J by 0 bases, 0 bases remained unmatched. CDR3 length: 15 amino acids. Germline V gives CDR1 MRHNA, CDR2 SNTAGT. In nucleotides, the CDR3 is TGTGCCAGCAGTGTAGCGGGAGGCTCCTACAATGAGCAGTTCTTC. Its translation is CASSVAGGSYNEQFF.

The chain links TRBV6-6 to TRBJ1-5; the match to TRBD1 covers 7 bases. In germline, CDR1 is MNHNY, CDR2 SVGAGI (reference sequence). Trimming at V came to 6 bases and at J to 7 bases, leaving 15 bases not matched to a gene. The CDR3 is 16 amino acids. CDR3 in DNA: TGTGCCAGCAGCCCGCCTAATACAGGGGTCGACCAGCCCCAGCATTTT. Protein: CASSPPNTGVDQPQHF.

CDR3 region: CASSDDGVSREQYF. In nucleotides, the CDR3 is TGTGCCAGTAGTGACGACGGGGTTTCGAGGGAGCAGTACTTC. J is TRBJ2-7 and V is TRBV19, with a weak D call TRBD2 (5 bases). This CDR3 has 14 residues. The germline CDR1 and CDR2 sequences are LNHDA and SQIVND (reference sequence). The V end lost 5 bases, the J end lost 7 bases, and 18 bases lay between the germline ends.

The V gene is TRBV2, the J gene TRBJ1-5; the D is unclear. Trimming took 7 bases from V and 3 from J, leaving 16 bases between them. The germline gives CDR1 SNHLY, CDR2 FYNNEI. CDR3 length: 15 amino acids. CDR3 protein: CASTGDTSFNQPQHF. Written as DNA, the CDR3 is TGTGCCAGCACGGGAGACACGTCCTTCAATCAGCCCCAGCATTTT. The entire variable domain, with the rest obtained from reference TRBV2 and TRBJ1-5, is as follows: EPEVTQTPSHQVTQMGQEVILRCVPISNHLYFYWYRQILGQKVEFLVSFYNNEISEKSEIFDDQFSVERPDGSNFTLKIRSTKLEDSAMYFCASTGDTSFNQPQHFGDGTRLSIL.

The chain has TRBV28 and TRBJ2-3; 10 nucleotides match TRBD2. The germline gives CDR1 MDHEN, CDR2 SYDVKM. The CDR3 contains 17 residues. J gave up 3 bases and V 6 bases, and 12 bases lay outside the gene matches. For the CDR3, the DNA is TGTGCCAGCAGCTCCTCCCTAGCGGGAGCGGAGACAGATACGCAGTATTTT. It yields the protein CASSSSLAGAETDTQYF.

This clone was detected only a few times. The chain carries TRBV5-1 and TRBJ2-5; 14 bases match TRBD2. The CDR3 has 16 residues. Germline CDR1 and CDR2: SGHRS and YFSETQ. The trim removed 4 bases at V and 5 bases at J, leaving 7 bases unmatched. Here the CDR3 reads CASSKGLAGVRETQYF. The CDR3 region has the DNA TGCGCCAGCAGCAAGGGACTAGCGGGGGTCAGGGAGACCCAGTACTTC.

The chain has TRBV13 and TRBJ2-7, with 9 positions matching TRBD2. V trimming: 0 bases; J trimming: 0 bases; junction bases outside the gene matches: 3. There are 16 residues in the CDR3. From germline, CDR1 is PRHDT and CDR2 FYEKMQ (reference sequence). The CDR3 reads CASSLGSSGASYEQYF. Here the CDR3 DNA reads TGTGCCAGCAGCTTAGGTTCTAGCGGGGCCTCCTACGAGCAGTACTTC.

This sequence joins TRBV19 and TRBJ1-6; 8 positions agree with TRBD1. The CDR3 has 17 amino acids. Germline V gene data show CDR1 as LNHDA and CDR2 as SQIVND (reference sequence). The V segment lost 4 bases and the J segment 6 bases; nucleotides outside the gene matches: 11. CDR3 amino acids: CASSTETGQGGNSPLHF. The CDR3 DNA is TGTGCCAGTAGTACCGAAACAGGACAGGGCGGTAATTCACCCCTCCACTTT. Supplemented by reference TRBV19 and TRBJ1-6, the full variable domain reads DGGITQSPKYLFRKEGQNVTLSCEQNLNHDAMYWYRQDPGQGLRLIYYSQIVNDFQKGDIAEGYSVSREKKESFPLTVTSAQKNPTAFYLCASSTETGQGGNSPLHFGNGTRLTVT.

A single count supports this clone. This chain connects TRBV19 to TRBJ1-1, with 10 bases identical to TRBD1. Germline loops: CDR1 LNHDA, CDR2 SQIVND (reference sequence). J gave up 1 base and V 10 bases, and 9 bases lay outside the gene matches. The CDR3 loop spans 15 amino acids. Here the CDR3 DNA reads TGTGCCACCCGGGACAGGGGACATTCGAACACTGAAGCTTTCTTT. Translated, it gives CATRDRGHSNTEAFF.

The chain links TRBV9 to TRBJ1-2; the D is unclear. Germline V CDR1 and CDR2: SGDLS, YYNGEE. The CDR3 sequence is 13 residues long. V gave up 3 bases and J gave up 5 bases, with 11 bases separating them. CDR3 sequence: CASSAPGRYGYTF. CDR3 in DNA: TGTGCCAGCAGCGCCCCCGGTCGGTATGGCTACACCTTC.

V is TRBV4-2 and J is TRBJ2-1, with D possibly matching TRBD2 (6 bases). The germline gives CDR1 LGHNA, CDR2 YNFKEQ. This CDR3 contains 15 residues. The V end was cut by 0 bases, the J end by 7 bases, with 13 bases between. The CDR3 loop is CASSQDTLAGNEQFF. CDR3 in DNA: TGTGCCAGCAGCCAAGATACCCTGGCGGGAAATGAGCAGTTCTTC.

The gene calls are TRBV12-5 and TRBJ2-1; tentatively, D is TRBD1 (6 bases). The CDR3 is made up of 14 amino acids. Between the trimmed V and J ends, which lost 1 base and 6 bases, there was a span of 10 bases. Germline V gene data show CDR1 as LGHNT and CDR2 as FRNRAP. CDR3: CASGLDRAGNEQFF. The DNA for the CDR3 is TGTGCTAGTGGTTTGGACAGGGCTGGCAATGAGCAGTTCTTC.

The V call is TRBV19, the J call TRBJ1-2; D is perhaps TRBD1 (5 bases). There are 14 residues in the CDR3. The V and J ends lost 4 bases and 4 bases respectively, with 13 bases between them. Germline CDR1 reads LNHDA; CDR2 reads SQIVND (reference sequence). CDR3 nucleotides: TGTGCCAGTAGTACTGGCGAGACAGTCTATGGCTACACCTTC. It yields the protein CASSTGETVYGYTF.

The chain carries TRBV7-2 and TRBJ2-7; 9 nucleotides agree with TRBD2. CDR1 is SGHTA, CDR2 FQGNSA, per germline. The CDR3 is made up of 14 amino acids. After removal of 5 bases from V and 6 bases from J, the junction contained 8 bases not matched to a gene. CDR3 sequence reads: CASSTTSGLREQYF. The CDR3 region has the DNA TGTGCCAGCAGCACCACTAGCGGGTTACGCGAGCAGTACTTC.

This clone was counted a single time. The chain uses TRBV6-4 and TRBJ2-1; 11 bases align to TRBD1. Germline lookup yields CDR1 MRHNA and CDR2 SNTAGT. V dropped 2 bases and J dropped 9; count of bases not matched to a gene: 6. There are 15 residues in the CDR3. In nucleotides, the CDR3 is TGTGCCAGCAGTGACGCCGGGACAGGGGGTAGTGAGCAGTTCTTC. Translated: CASSDAGTGGSEQFF.

This chain connects TRBV13 to TRBJ2-7; D possibly corresponds to TRBD2 (7 bases). Germline loops: CDR1 PRHDT, CDR2 FYEKMQ (reference sequence). This CDR3 spans 17 amino acids. Trimming stripped 5 bases from V and 1 base from J, with 21 bases between. The CDR3 loop reads CASSQFGGRGPSYEQYF. The CDR3 DNA follows: TGTGCCAGCAGCCAATTCGGGGGGCGGGGGCCTTCCTACGAGCAGTACTTC.

This chain links TRBV19 with TRBJ2-2; 7 nucleotides align to TRBD2. V was clipped by 1 base and J by 1 base; unmatched bases: 6. Germline-derived CDR1 and CDR2 are LNHDA and SQIVND (reference sequence). The CDR3 contains 17 residues. The CDR3 is CASSIAGGALNTGELFF. CDR3 nucleotide sequence: TGTGCCAGTAGTATAGCGGGGGGAGCCCTGAACACCGGGGAGCTGTTTTTT.

J is TRBJ1-5 and V is TRBV4-1; possibly TRBD1 for D (5 bases). Germline V gene lookup returns CDR1 MGHRA and CDR2 YSYEKL. The CDR3 totals 13 residues. V lost 1 base, J lost 7 bases, and 8 bases lay in between. The CDR3 spells CASSQAGWQPQHF. The CDR3 bases are TGCGCCAGCAGCCAAGCAGGGTGGCAGCCCCAGCATTTT.

This rearrangement joins TRBV28 to TRBJ2-5; D unresolved. This CDR3 contains 14 residues. V was trimmed by 2 bases and J by 2 bases, leaving 9 bases between them. The germline V gene has CDR1 MDHEN and CDR2 SYDVKM. CDR3 region: CASSLTSGQETQYF. CDR3 sequence (DNA): TGTGCCAGCAGTTTAACTTCCGGGCAAGAGACCCAGTACTTC.